This is a list of T cell receptor beta chains from one sample in a study of blood T cell repertoires in COVID-19. The data were produced by immunoSEQ multiplex PCR, yet TCRdb's version contains in-frame clones alone and is incomplete. The sample includes a few hundred thousand clones, 80% to 90% of them seen just once. Sequenced input: PBMCs or T cells enriched from blood (not recorded which). Receptors were obtained from a young man who had recovered from COVID-19. The CDR3 runs from the conserved cysteine through the conserved F or W. D genes are given only for firm matches. The size field is filled for only some rows; it gives once, few, many or a size class.

v_gene,d_gene,j_gene,abundance,CDR3nt,CDR3aa
TRBV28,.,TRBJ1-6,.,TGTGCCAGCAGTAGAGTCTCCTATAATTCACCCCTCCACTTT,CASSRVSYNSPLHF
TRBV28,TRBD2,TRBJ2-1,.,TGTGCCACCCGGACTAGCTTAAGTGAGCAGTTCTTC,CATRTSLSEQFF
TRBV5-1,.,TRBJ2-2,once,TGCGCCAGCAGAATGCAACCGCCAGTTTTAACCGGGGAGCTGTTTTTT,CASRMQPPVLTGELFF
TRBV27,.,TRBJ1-2,.,TGTGCCAGCAGTTCCGCACGAGGAGATATCTATGGCTACACCTTC,CASSSARGDIYGYTF
TRBV6-5,.,TRBJ2-1,.,TGTGCCAGCAGACTAATCGACCGGAATGAGCAGTTCTTC,CASRLIDRNEQFF
TRBV13,TRBD2,TRBJ2-7,once,TGTGCCAGCAGCTCCGGGACTAGCGGGACCCCCTACGAGCAGTACTTC,CASSSGTSGTPYEQYF
TRBV6-5,TRBD2,TRBJ2-7,.,TGTGCCAGCAGACTAGCGGGGAACTCCTACGAGCAGTACTTC,CASRLAGNSYEQYF
TRBV30,.,TRBJ1-2,.,TGTGCCTTTTTCCAGGGTATCTATTCCTACACCTTC,CAFFQGIYSYTF
TRBV7-6,TRBD2,TRBJ2-1,once,TGTGCCAGCAGCTTAAACCTAGCGGGAGAAGGGTCCTACAATGAGCAGTTCTTC,CASSLNLAGEGSYNEQFF
TRBV27,.,TRBJ1-4,once,TGTGCCAGCAGTTTCGGAGATTCTAATGAAAAACTGTTTTTT,CASSFGDSNEKLFF
TRBV5-1,TRBD1,TRBJ1-1,.,TGCGCCAGCAGCCCTGGGGCGAGGGGGCACACTGAAGCTTTCTTT,CASSPGARGHTEAFF
TRBV5-4,.,TRBJ1-2,.,TGTGCCAGCAGCTTGGCCGTGGGTTGGGAGGGCTACACCTTC,CASSLAVGWEGYTF
TRBV28,.,TRBJ1-2,.,TGTGCCAGCAGCAGGCAGCTCTATGGCTACACCTTC,CASSRQLYGYTF
TRBV9,TRBD1,TRBJ2-2,.,TGTGCCAGCAGCGTAGCGGGAGGGACAGGGGGTAACACCGGGGAGCTGTTTTTT,CASSVAGGTGGNTGELFF
TRBV3-1/TRBV3-2,TRBD2,TRBJ2-3,.,TGTGCCAGCAGCCACCTAGCGGGAACAGATACGCAGTATTTT,CASSHLAGTDTQYF
TRBV5-1,.,TRBJ2-1,.,TGCGCCAGCAGCCAACGAGGGAACGGGAATTACAATGAGCAGTTCTTC,CASSQRGNGNYNEQFF
TRBV29-1,TRBD1,TRBJ1-5,.,TGCAGCGTTAATGCAGGGGACAGAGAGCATTTT,CSVNAGDREHF
TRBV5-1,TRBD1,TRBJ1-4,few,TGCGCCAGCAGCCACACAGGGGCGGGAGAAAAACTGTTTTTT,CASSHTGAGEKLFF
TRBV30,.,TRBJ2-7,.,TGTGCCTGGAGTGACAGGGTTCCCGAGCAGTACTTC,CAWSDRVPEQYF
TRBV6-5,TRBD2,TRBJ2-1,.,TGTGCCAGCAGCCTCGGGACTACCTACAATGAGCAGTTCTTC,CASSLGTTYNEQFF
TRBV6-5,TRBD2,TRBJ2-1,.,TGTGCCAGCAGTTGGACTAGCGGGAGTTCTGGTGAGCAGTTCTTC,CASSWTSGSSGEQFF
TRBV9,TRBD1,TRBJ1-6,few,TGTGCCAGCAGCGAGGGACAGGGTGCCAATTCACCCCTCCACTTT,CASSEGQGANSPLHF
TRBV11-3,TRBD2,TRBJ2-1,few,TGTGCCAGCAGCCCGGGGGGACTAGCGGGAGTATCTGAGCAGTTCTTC,CASSPGGLAGVSEQFF